This TCR beta chain was captured by sequencing in a study of blood T cell repertoires in COVID-19. Produced via immunoSEQ multiplex PCR; TCRdb's table is partial and in-frame only. The sample lists about 65,000 clones, approximately 93% occurring once. Worth noting for this clone: At the DNA level, this CDR3 is encoded by other sequences in the same sample as well.

V dropped 8 bases and J dropped 1; count of bases not matched to a gene: 2. The CDR3 has 13 residues. Germline assignment: CDR1 LNHDA and CDR2 SQIVND (reference sequence). The sample taken for sequencing was peripheral blood. This chain links TRBV19 with TRBJ2-3; 8 positions match TRBD1. The clonotype was recovered from a man between 65 and 85 years old with active COVID-19. The CDR3 DNA follows: TGTGCCAGTTCGACAGGGGGCACAGATACGCAGTATTTT. Its protein is CASSTGGTDTQYF.